This T cell receptor beta chain appears in the sequencing data of a study of lymphopenia after photon versus proton radiotherapy. Profiled with immunoSEQ multiplex PCR; TCRdb holds only in-frame clones, not every one. The sample has around 24,000 clones, about 85% seen once. The germline gives CDR1 SNHLY, CDR2 FYNNEI. V was trimmed by 2 bases and J by 2 bases, leaving 7 bases between them. The CDR3 spans 14 residues. Sequencing used peripheral blood, obtained from a patient treated with photon-based radiotherapy. V usage is TRBV2 and J usage is TRBJ1-3; D may be TRBD1 (5 bases). The origin of this receptor is a man younger than 45 with gastric cancer. CDR3 amino acids: CASSEMGPGNTIYF. The DNA for the CDR3 is TGTGCCAGCAGTGAAATGGGACCTGGAAACACCATATATTTT.